This TCR beta chain was captured in a study of identical twins. The V gene end was trimmed by 4 bases and the J gene end by 9 bases; junction bases not matched to a gene: 10. The CDR3 sequence is 16 residues long. Looked up from germline, CDR1 is SGDLS and CDR2 is YYNGEE. TCRdb called the 5' RACE reads again in MiXCR, with one record for every CDR3 protein. Among approximately 700,000 distinct CDR3 sequences listed, around a sixth were seen once. General study results and limits: Twin pairs had excess sharing that was weaker in beta out-of-frame sequences. Researchers reported excess low generation probability among twin-shared out-of-frame alpha sequences.

This clonotype showed up just a few times. Its antigen is undetermined. Separately, the same data were catalogued under a study of T cells expressing NK-cell markers.

The genes are TRBV9 and TRBJ2-1; 13 bases match TRBD2. The source is a young woman in good health. What was sequenced was PBMCs. The CDR3: CASSLGTSGAGGEQFF. Here the CDR3 DNA reads TGTGCCAGCAGCCTCGGGACTAGCGGGGCCGGCGGTGAGCAGTTCTTC. Drawing the rest from reference TRBV9 and TRBJ2-1, the complete variable domain is DSGVTQTPKHLITATGQRVTLRCSPRSGDLSVYWYQQSLDQGLQFLIQYYNGEERAKGNILERFSAQQFPDLHSELNLSSLELGDSALYFCASSLGTSGAGGEQFFGPGTRLTVL.